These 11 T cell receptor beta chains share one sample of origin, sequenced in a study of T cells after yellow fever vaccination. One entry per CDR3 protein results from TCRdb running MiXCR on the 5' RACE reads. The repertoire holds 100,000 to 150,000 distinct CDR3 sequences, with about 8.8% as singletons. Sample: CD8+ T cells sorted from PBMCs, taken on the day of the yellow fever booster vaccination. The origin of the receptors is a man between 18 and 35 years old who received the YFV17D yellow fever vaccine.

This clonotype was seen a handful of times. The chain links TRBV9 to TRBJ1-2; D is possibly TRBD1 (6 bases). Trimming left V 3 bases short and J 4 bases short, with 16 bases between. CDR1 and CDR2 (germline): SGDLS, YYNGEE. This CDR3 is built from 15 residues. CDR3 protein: CASSAGGPTAYGYTF. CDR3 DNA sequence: TGTGCCAGCAGCGCTGGGGGGCCGACAGCCTATGGCTACACCTTC.

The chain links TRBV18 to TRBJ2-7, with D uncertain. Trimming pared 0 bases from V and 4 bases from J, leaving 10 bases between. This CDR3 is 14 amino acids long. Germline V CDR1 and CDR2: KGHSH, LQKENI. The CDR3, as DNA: TGTGCCAGCTCACCACCGTTGAAACAATACGAGCAGTACTTC. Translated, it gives CASSPPLKQYEQYF.

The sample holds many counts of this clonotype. The CDR3 loop is CSVPQRDTQYF. The CDR3 nucleotides read TGCAGCGTTCCACAGAGGGATACGCAGTATTTT. The gene calls are TRBV29-1 and TRBJ2-3; D is unclear. Germline V lookup: CDR1 SQVTM, CDR2 ANQGSEA. Trimming left V 5 bases short and J 6 bases short, with 9 bases between. The length of the CDR3 is 11 residues.

The CDR3 here is CASSLDGYTF. The CDR3 DNA reads TGTGCCAGCAGCTTAGATGGCTACACCTTC. This chain joins TRBV7-9 and TRBJ1-2; D unclear. Germline loops: CDR1 SEHNR, CDR2 FQNEAQ (reference sequence). V was trimmed by 1 base and J by 6 bases, leaving 0 bases between them. The CDR3 spans 10 residues.

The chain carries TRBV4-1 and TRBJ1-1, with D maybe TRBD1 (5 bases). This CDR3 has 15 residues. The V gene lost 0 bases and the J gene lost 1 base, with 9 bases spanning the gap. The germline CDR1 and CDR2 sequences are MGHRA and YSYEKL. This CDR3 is CASSQEWGGNTEAFF. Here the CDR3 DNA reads TGCGCCAGCAGCCAAGAATGGGGGGGGAACACTGAAGCTTTCTTT.

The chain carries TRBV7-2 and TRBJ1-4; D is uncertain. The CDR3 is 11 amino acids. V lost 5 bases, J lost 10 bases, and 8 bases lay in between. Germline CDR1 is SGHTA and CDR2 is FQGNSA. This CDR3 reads CASSVGGKLFF. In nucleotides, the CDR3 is TGTGCCAGCAGCGTCGGAGGAAAACTGTTTTTT.

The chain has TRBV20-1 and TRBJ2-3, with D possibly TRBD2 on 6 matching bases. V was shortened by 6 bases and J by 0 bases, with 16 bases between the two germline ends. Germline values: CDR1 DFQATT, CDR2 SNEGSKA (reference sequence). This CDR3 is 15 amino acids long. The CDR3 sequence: CSATPGVPSTDTQYF. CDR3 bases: TGCAGTGCCACCCCGGGGGTTCCCAGCACAGATACGCAGTATTTT.

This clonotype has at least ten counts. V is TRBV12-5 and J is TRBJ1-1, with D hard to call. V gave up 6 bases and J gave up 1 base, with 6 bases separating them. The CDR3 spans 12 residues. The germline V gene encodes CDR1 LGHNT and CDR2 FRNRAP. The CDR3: CASGGSNTEAFF. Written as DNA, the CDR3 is TGTGCTAGTGGGGGGTCGAACACTGAAGCTTTCTTT.

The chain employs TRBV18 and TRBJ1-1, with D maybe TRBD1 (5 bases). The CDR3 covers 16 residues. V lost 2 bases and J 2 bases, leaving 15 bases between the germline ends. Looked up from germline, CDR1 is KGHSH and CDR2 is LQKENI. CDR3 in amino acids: CASSPGWDAINTEAFF. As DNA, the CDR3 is TGTGCCAGCTCACCAGGGTGGGACGCCATCAACACTGAAGCTTTCTTT.

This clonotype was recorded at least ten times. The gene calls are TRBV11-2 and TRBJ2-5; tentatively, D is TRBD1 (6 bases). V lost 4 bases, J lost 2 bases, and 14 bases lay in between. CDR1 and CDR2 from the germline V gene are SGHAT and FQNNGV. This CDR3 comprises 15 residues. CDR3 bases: TGTGCCAGCAGCTCCCCATGGACAGCACAAGAGACCCAGTACTTC. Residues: CASSSPWTAQETQYF.

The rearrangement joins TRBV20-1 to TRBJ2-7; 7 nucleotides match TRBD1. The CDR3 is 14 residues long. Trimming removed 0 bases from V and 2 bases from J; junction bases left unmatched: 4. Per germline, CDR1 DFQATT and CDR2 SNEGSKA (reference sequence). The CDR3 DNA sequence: TGCAGTGCTAGAGATAGACAGGGACCCTACGAGCAGTACGTC. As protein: CSARDRQGPYEQYV.